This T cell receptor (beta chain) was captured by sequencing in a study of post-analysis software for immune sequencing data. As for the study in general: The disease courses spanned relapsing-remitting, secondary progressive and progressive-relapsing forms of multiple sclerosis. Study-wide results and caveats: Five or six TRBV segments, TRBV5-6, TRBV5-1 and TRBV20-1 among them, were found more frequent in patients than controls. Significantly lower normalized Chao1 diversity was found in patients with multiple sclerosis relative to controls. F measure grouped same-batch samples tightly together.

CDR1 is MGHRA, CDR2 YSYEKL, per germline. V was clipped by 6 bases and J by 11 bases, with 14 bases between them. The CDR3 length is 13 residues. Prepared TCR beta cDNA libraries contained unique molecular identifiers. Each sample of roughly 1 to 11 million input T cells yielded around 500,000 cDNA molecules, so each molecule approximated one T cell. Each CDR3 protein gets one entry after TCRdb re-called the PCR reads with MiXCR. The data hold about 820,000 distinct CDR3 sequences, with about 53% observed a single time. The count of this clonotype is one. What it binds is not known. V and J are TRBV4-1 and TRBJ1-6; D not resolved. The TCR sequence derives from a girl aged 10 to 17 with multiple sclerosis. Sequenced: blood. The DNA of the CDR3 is TGCGCCAGCAGTTCTAGACCCCGGACACCCCTCCACTTT. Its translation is CASSSRPRTPLHF.